This T cell receptor (beta chain) was obtained from a study of neurological immune-mediated disorders. Study findings and constraints: Phylogenetic grouping assigned the repertoires of 18 of 34 multiple sclerosis patients to a single cluster of related CDR3 sequences. This cluster may be a repertoire-level signature.

Synthesis of cDNA used 5'RACE (with 10-nucleotide random UMIs). From 15-18 subjects, over 180 million TCR-beta sequences were obtained in each sequencing run. TCRdb analysed the 5' RACE reads with MiXCR anew, one entry per CDR3 protein. The profile shows about 60,000 distinct CDR3 sequences, around 3.6% of them singletons. The CDR3 consists of 15 residues. V lost 5 bases, J lost 1 base, and 18 bases lay in between. The germline CDR1 and CDR2 sequences are DFQATT and SNEGSKA (reference sequence). This clonotype was detected ten times or more. Its antigen is currently unknown. The sequenced sample consisted of PBMCs. The chain joins TRBV20-1 to TRBJ2-7, with a tentative D call TRBD1 (6 bases). This TCR derives from a man aged 25 to 45 with multiple sclerosis. In DNA, the CDR3 is TGCAGTGCTCCCCGGGCCCAGGGGTCGTCCTACGAGCAGTACTTC. Translation: CSAPRAQGSSYEQYF.